One and the same sample provided the 18 T cell receptor beta chains below, sequenced in a study of blood T cell repertoires in COVID-19 (TCRdb year 2020). Library creation used the immunoSEQ multiplex PCR assay. In its TCRdb copy, this immuneACCESS table keeps in-frame sequences only and misses some clones. Where compared with another copy, unresolved V genes explain less than half of these, and the others have no known cause. The sample includes more than 300,000 clones, with roughly nine tenths observed a single time. 1.5% to 2% of the sample is in the top ten clones. What was sequenced was peripheral blood. The receptors come from a woman aged 25 to 45 with COVID-19, enrolled during active disease.

The chain employs TRBV2 and TRBJ2-3; TRBD1 matches at 11 bases. Losses at the gene ends were 3 bases for V and 5 bases for J; bases not matched to a gene: 7. Germline V gene data show CDR1 as SNHLY and CDR2 as FYNNEI. This CDR3 contains 16 residues. As DNA, the CDR3 is TGTGCCAGCAGTGACCGGACAGGGGGCGTGGTAGATACGCAGTATTTT. Its translation is CASSDRTGGVVDTQYF.

This clone was seen a handful of times. This chain connects TRBV5-5 to TRBJ1-5; 8 bases match TRBD1. The CDR3 is 15 amino acids. V trimming: 0 bases; J trimming: 3 bases; junction bases outside the gene matches: 2. CDR1 is SGHKS and CDR2 is YYEKEE in the germline V gene (reference sequence). The CDR3 nucleotides read TGTGCCAGCAGCTTGGGGACAGGGCCCAATCAGCCCCAGCATTTT. Translation gives CASSLGTGPNQPQHF.

The V and J genes are TRBV5-6 and TRBJ1-2; the D is unclear. Germline CDR1 is SGHDT and CDR2 is YYEEEE. The CDR3 is 11 amino acids. V was cut by 5 bases and J by 5 bases, with 7 bases left in between. The CDR3 bases are TGTGCCAGCAGAACGGGATATGGCTACACCTTC. This gives the protein CASRTGYGYTF.

The V and J genes are TRBV6-4 and TRBJ1-6; D gene ambiguous. Trimming shortened V by 3 bases and J by 7 bases, and 10 bases separated the two germline ends. The CDR3 consists of 14 residues. CDR1 is MRHNA, CDR2 SNTAGT, per germline. The CDR3 DNA reads TGTGCCAGCAGTGAGGAGGGAGACAATTCACCCCTCCACTTT. Translating gives CASSEEGDNSPLHF.

This clone came up a few times. The chain has TRBV18 and TRBJ1-6; D perhaps matches TRBD1 (5 bases). This CDR3 is 13 amino acids long. Germline V gene data show CDR1 as KGHSH and CDR2 as LQKENI. With 1 base removed from V and 10 bases from J, the gap between germline ends came to 8 bases. CDR3 coding DNA: TGTGCCAGCTCACCACAGGGGAACTCACCCCTCCACTTT. This sequence encodes CASSPQGNSPLHF.

The chain recombines TRBV15 with TRBJ2-5, with D possibly being TRBD2 (6 bases). The V gene lost 3 bases and the J gene lost 5 bases, with 22 bases spanning the gap. The CDR3 totals 17 residues. Germline V gene lookup returns CDR1 LNHNV and CDR2 YYDKDF (reference sequence). As DNA, the CDR3 is TGTGCCACCAGCAGTTTCTTCCGGGACTCAGCCCCGGAGACCCAGTACTTC. Translating gives CATSSFFRDSAPETQYF. Full variable domain (outside the CDR3, taken from reference TRBV15 and TRBJ2-5): DAMVIQNPRYQVTQFGKPVTLSCSQTLNHNVMYWYQQKSSQAPKLLFHYYDKDFNNEADTPDNFQSRRPNTSFCFLDIRSPGLGDTAMYLCATSSFFRDSAPETQYFGPGTRLLVL.

The chain recombines TRBV7-2 with TRBJ1-2, with 9 bases identical to TRBD1. The CDR3 contains 15 residues. Germline loops: CDR1 SGHTA, CDR2 FQGNSA. Germline trimming cut 5 bases from V and 7 bases from J; bases unmatched to any gene: 11. CDR3 loop: CASSVTQGAKVGYTF. Here the CDR3 DNA reads TGTGCCAGCAGCGTAACACAGGGGGCAAAGGTTGGCTACACCTTC.

This clone was counted between two and nine times. The chain recombines TRBV4-1 with TRBJ2-7; TRBD1 might be the D (5 bases). Trimming removed 3 bases at V and 2 bases at J, with 11 bases between. The germline gives CDR1 MGHRA, CDR2 YSYEKL. The CDR3 length is 14 residues. The CDR3 sequence is CASSHSVGAYEQYV. For the CDR3, the DNA is TGCGCCAGCAGCCATTCTGTAGGGGCCTACGAGCAGTACGTC.

This clone has only one observation. The J gene is TRBJ1-1, the V gene TRBV3-1 (or the pseudogene TRBV3-2), with 7 bases matching TRBD1. Germline values: CDR1 LGHDT, CDR2 YNNKEL (reference sequence). V shed 5 bases, J shed 1 base, and the junction held 1 base outside the gene matches. The CDR3 is made up of 13 amino acids. This CDR3 is CASSYRGNTEAFF. CDR3 nucleotides: TGTGCCAGCAGCTACAGGGGGAACACTGAAGCTTTCTTT.

The chain couples TRBV10-2 to TRBJ2-3, with 8 nucleotides matching TRBD1. CDR1 is WSHSY, CDR2 SAAADI, per germline. Losses at the gene ends were 4 bases for V and 5 bases for J; bases not matched to a gene: 5. The CDR3 loop spans 14 amino acids. CDR3 coding DNA: TGCGCCAGCAGTGGGGTCAGGGGGCGAGATACGCAGTATTTT. This codes for CASSGVRGRDTQYF.

This clone came up once. The same CDR3 can be traced to other DNA sequences in this sample. This rearrangement joins TRBV9 to TRBJ2-5; TRBD2 aligns across 10 bases. Germline V gives CDR1 SGDLS, CDR2 YYNGEE. CDR3 length: 14 residues. V dropped 3 bases and J dropped 2; count of bases not matched to a gene: 1. Here the CDR3 DNA reads TGTGCCAGCAGCGCGGGACTAGCGCAAGAGACCCAGTACTTC. Its translation is CASSAGLAQETQYF.

This clone appeared once. The J gene is TRBJ1-2, the V gene TRBV5-6; perhaps TRBD1 as D (5 bases). The CDR3 sequence is 15 residues long. Germline-derived CDR1 and CDR2 are SGHDT and YYEEEE. Trimming cost V 0 bases and J 2 bases, with 11 bases left between them. The CDR3, as DNA: TGTGCCAGCAGCTTGGTGGGGGGAGCCAACTATGGCTACACCTTC. Translating it yields CASSLVGGANYGYTF. Full variable domain (outside the CDR3, taken from reference TRBV5-6 and TRBJ1-2): DAGVTQSPTHLIKTRGQQVTLRCSPKSGHDTVSWYQQALGQGPQFIFQYYEEEERQRGNFPDRFSGHQFPNYSSELNVNALLLGDSALYLCASSLVGGANYGYTFGSGTRLTVV.

The chain combines TRBV7-9 with TRBJ1-4, with 7 nucleotides matching TRBD1. In germline, CDR1 is SEHNR, CDR2 FQNEAQ (reference sequence). The V and J ends lost 3 bases and 5 bases, in that order; junction bases with no gene match: 6. This CDR3 has 15 amino acids. CDR3 coding DNA: TGTGCCAGCAGCTTTATTGGGACAGACAATGAAAAACTGTTTTTT. Translation gives CASSFIGTDNEKLFF.

The CDR3 region has the DNA TGTGCCAGTAGCCTACAGGGCACGAACACTGAAGCTTTCTTT. Protein product: CASSLQGTNTEAFF. The chain is built from TRBV19 and TRBJ1-1; weak D call: TRBD1 (6 bases). CDR1 is LNHDA and CDR2 is SQIVND in the germline V gene (reference sequence). Trimming removed 6 bases at V and 1 base at J, with 12 bases between. The CDR3 contains 14 residues.

The chain carries TRBV9 and TRBJ1-3; D is undetermined. From germline, CDR1 is SGDLS and CDR2 YYNGEE. Trimming removed 4 bases at V and 0 bases at J, with 11 bases between. The CDR3 consists of 15 residues. As DNA, the CDR3 is TGTGCCAGCAGCCCAGGAGGATTCTCTGGAAACACCATATATTTT. Amino acid sequence: CASSPGGFSGNTIYF.

The chain carries TRBV6-2 or TRBV6-3 and TRBJ1-2; possibly TRBD1 for D (5 bases). This CDR3 has 14 residues. Germline assignment: CDR1 MNHEY and CDR2 SVGEGT. Trimming left V 6 bases short and J 5 bases short, with 16 bases between. CDR3 bases: TGTGCCAGCAGCCAGGGACTTCGGCAATATGGCTACACCTTC. Amino acid sequence: CASSQGLRQYGYTF.

The chain combines TRBV19 with TRBJ1-1; D is unresolved. V dropped 5 bases and J dropped 1 base, with 11 bases sitting between them. There are 14 residues in the CDR3. Germline V CDR1 and CDR2: LNHDA, SQIVND (reference sequence). CDR3 coding DNA: TGTGCCAGTAGTTTGGGCCGGGGGAACACTGAAGCTTTCTTT. This encodes CASSLGRGNTEAFF.

The gene calls are TRBV28 and TRBJ1-2, with TRBD1 identical over 9 bases. The V and J ends lost 3 bases and 6 bases, in that order; junction bases with no gene match: 5. The CDR3 is made up of 14 amino acids. Germline loops: CDR1 MDHEN, CDR2 SYDVKM. This chain's CDR3 is CASSLLGQGDGYTF. In DNA, the CDR3 is TGTGCCAGCAGTTTGTTGGGACAGGGAGATGGCTACACCTTC.